The 5 T cell receptor beta chains reported below all come from one sample, sequenced in a study of blood T cell repertoires in COVID-19. Data came from immunoSEQ multiplex PCR; TCRdb stores just in-frame clones and leaves some out. The profile shows about 190,000 clones, about 79% of them singletons. The material sequenced was peripheral blood. Receptors were obtained from a woman aged 70-85 years with acute or convalescent COVID-19.

This chain connects TRBV27 to TRBJ2-5; 12 nucleotides match TRBD1. The CDR3 contains 15 residues. V trimming: 5 bases; J trimming: 5 bases; junction bases outside the gene matches: 6. Looked up from germline, CDR1 is MNHEY and CDR2 is SMNVEV (reference sequence). The CDR3 here is CASSTGTGGCETQYF. In DNA, the CDR3 is TGTGCCAGCAGTACCGGGACAGGGGGCTGTGAGACCCAGTACTTC.

In this sample, this clone turned up many times. The V gene is TRBV18, the J gene TRBJ2-2; no reliable D call. CDR3 length equals 16 residues. The V end was cut by 2 bases, the J end by 0 bases, with 10 bases between. Germline CDR1 and CDR2: KGHSH and LQKENI. The CDR3 coding sequence is TGTGCCAGCTCACCAGTACAGCCGTCGAACACCGGGGAGCTGTTTTTT. Encoded protein: CASSPVQPSNTGELFF.

The chain joins TRBV6-4 to TRBJ1-2; the D is unclear. The CDR3 covers 15 residues. The germline CDR1 and CDR2 sequences are MRHNA and SNTAGT. Trimming stripped 6 bases from V and 5 bases from J, with 19 bases between. The DNA of the CDR3 is TGTGCCAGCAGCAGACCGTACCGGAGAGATTATGGCTACACCTTC. This codes for CASSRPYRRDYGYTF.

A remark on this clone: The sample carries other DNA sequences with the same CDR3. The chain joins TRBV6-5 to TRBJ1-2, with 9 bases aligning to TRBD1. The germline V gene encodes CDR1 MNHEY and CDR2 SVGAGI. This CDR3 spans 15 amino acids. V trimming: 4 bases; J trimming: 8 bases; junction bases outside the gene matches: 11. The chain's CDR3 is CASSSNRDRAGGYTF. The CDR3 nucleotides read TGTGCCAGCAGTTCCAATCGGGACAGGGCCGGCGGCTACACCTTC.

The rearrangement uses TRBV10-1 and TRBJ1-1, with a possible D match to TRBD1 (6 bases). The V end was cut by 3 bases, the J end by 3 bases, with 11 bases between. The CDR3 sequence is 14 residues long. The germline CDR1 and CDR2 sequences are WNHNN and SYGVQD (reference sequence). In DNA, the CDR3 is TGCGCCAGCAGTGAAACAGGGTACGACACTGAAGCTTTCTTT. It encodes CASSETGYDTEAFF.